This record concerns one TCR beta chain sequence. Its antigen is as yet unknown. The sample is drawn from a study of T cells in Graves' hyperthyroidism and ophthalmopathy. The investigators amplified TCR beta CDR3 regions from RNA transcripts. With the HTBI primer set, the TCR CDR3 went through a first round of RT-PCR. TCRdb reprocessed the multiplex PCR reads with MiXCR, giving one entry per CDR3 protein. The sample includes a few hundred thousand distinct CDR3 sequences, around 45% seen only once; the top ten take 8.2%. Overall study results and limits: Ophthalmopathy was told apart from stable hyperthyroidism by a 13 V-J model. Ophthalmopathy, as predicted by the model, came a median around 6.7 months after the prediction.

This CDR3 has 14 amino acids. V gave up 6 bases and J gave up 4 bases, with 13 bases separating them. The germline CDR1 and CDR2 sequences are SNHLY and FYNNEI. J is TRBJ1-5 and V is TRBV2; no reliable D call. Sequenced material: peripheral blood or thyroid tissue (not recorded which). This clonotype was sampled from a woman under 30 with Graves' hyperthyroidism. In DNA form, the CDR3 reads TGTGCCAGCAGCCCCGGGTATCCTAATCAGCCCCAGCATTTT. Its protein product is CASSPGYPNQPQHF.